The rows below give T cell receptor beta chains drawn from one sample of a study of T cell changes during pregnancy in multiple sclerosis. Assay: immunoSEQ multiplex PCR; the TCRdb copy retains only in-frame clones and omits some. This sample has about 79,000 clones, with about nine tenths found just once. The sequenced sample was CD4+ T cells from peripheral blood mononuclear cells, obtained in the second trimester of pregnancy. These receptor sequences come from a female donor with multiple sclerosis, enrolled in a pregnancy study. Both conserved end residues are part of each CDR3. A D gene is named only where the DNA matches it firmly. Clone size appears in some rows only: once, few, many, or a class for an expanded clone.

abundance	d_gene	len	v_gene	j_gene	CDR3aa	CDR3nt
once	TRBD2	16	TRBV5-1	TRBJ2-2	CASSLFDLRGAGELFF	TGCGCCAGCAGCTTGTTTGACCTTCGGGGGGCCGGGGAGCTGTTTTTT
few	TRBD1	16	TRBV27	TRBJ1-1	CASRNRDRGPGTEAFF	TGTGCCAGCAGGAACCGGGACAGGGGGCCGGGCACTGAAGCTTTCTTT
NA	NA	12	TRBV28	TRBJ2-7	CASREGGYEQYF	TGTGCCAGCAGAGAAGGGGGTTACGAGCAGTACTTC
NA	TRBD1	14	TRBV7-9	TRBJ2-5	CASSERQGLGTQYF	TGTGCCAGCAGCGAAAGACAGGGATTGGGGACCCAGTACTTC
NA	NA	13	TRBV5-1	TRBJ2-7	CASRGSGANEQYF	TGCGCCAGCAGAGGGTCAGGGGCCAACGAGCAGTACTTC
NA	NA	15	TRBV19	TRBJ1-2	CASSIFSAGSGGYTF	TGTGCCAGTAGTATTTTTTCTGCGGGGAGCGGTGGCTACACCTTC
once	NA	14	TRBV4-1	TRBJ1-3	CASSQPYAGNTIYF	TGCGCCAGCAGCCAACCCTACGCCGGAAACACCATATATTTT
NA	TRBD2	15	TRBV9	TRBJ2-3	CASSTRGGDLNTQYF	TGTGCCAGCAGTACACGGGGGGGAGATTTGAATACGCAGTATTTT
NA	NA	13	TRBV5-8	TRBJ2-7	CASSFGASYEQYF	TGTGCCAGCAGCTTTGGGGCTTCCTACGAGCAGTACTTC
few	NA	13	TRBV28	TRBJ1-5	CASSSTLDRRRHF	TGTGCCAGCAGTTCTACCCTAGACAGACGGAGGCATTTT
NA	NA	16	TRBV14	TRBJ2-4	CASSQGPVGGWNIQYF	TGTGCCAGCAGCCAAGGACCCGTGGGGGGTTGGAACATTCAGTACTTC
NA	NA	16	TRBV11-2	TRBJ1-1	CASSLGPGAGRTEAFF	TGTGCCAGCAGCTTAGGCCCAGGGGCCGGTAGGACTGAAGCTTTCTTT
NA	NA	12	TRBV30	TRBJ1-6	CAWSHPNSPLHF	TGTGCCTGGAGTCATCCCAATTCACCCCTCCACTTT
NA	TRBD1	15	TRBV7-2	TRBJ1-1	CASSYRTGTNTEAFF	TGTGCCAGCAGCTACCGGACAGGGACAAACACTGAAGCTTTCTTT
NA	TRBD1	16	TRBV27	TRBJ1-2	CASSGIRTGDRYGYTF	TGTGCCAGCAGCGGAATTCGGACAGGGGACAGGTATGGCTACACCTTC
NA	NA	15	TRBV19	TRBJ1-1	CASKNRNGLNTEAFF	TGTGCCAGTAAGAACAGAAATGGGTTGAACACTGAAGCTTTCTTT
NA	NA	15	TRBV18	TRBJ2-1	CASSSLTGFGNEQFF	TGTGCCAGCTCTTCGCTTACAGGGTTTGGCAATGAGCAGTTCTTC
NA	NA	17	TRBV5-1	TRBJ1-3	CASSLEGPPSAGNTIYF	TGCGCCAGCAGCTTGGAGGGGCCGCCGTCGGCCGGAAACACCATATATTTT
once	TRBD2	20	TRBV7-8	TRBJ2-2	CASSSRTLAGGFPNTGELFF	TGTGCCAGCAGCTCTCGGACCCTAGCGGGGGGTTTTCCGAACACCGGGGAGCTGTTTTTT
NA	TRBD2	13	TRBV11-2	TRBJ2-3	CASSLDLLAGRYF	TGTGCCAGCAGCTTAGACCTGCTAGCGGGAAGATATTTT
NA	TRBD1	12	TRBV11-1	TRBJ2-7	CASSPGGDEQYF	TGTGCCAGTAGCCCAGGGGGCGACGAGCAGTACTTC
NA	NA	15	TRBV15	TRBJ1-1	CATSRDPRGDTEAFF	TGTGCCACCAGCAGAGACCCGCGGGGAGACACTGAAGCTTTCTTT